What follows describes a single T cell receptor beta chain. This CDR3 has 13 residues. J was trimmed by 6 bases and V by 5 bases; bases with no gene match: 5. Germline CDR1 reads SEHNR; CDR2 reads FQNEAQ (reference sequence). Authors' methods: Amplification from reference gene primers served as the basis for estimated nucleated cell counts. Sequenced by immunoSEQ multiplex PCR; TCRdb stores in-frame clones only, minus some. V and J calls and clone size are given by that table; D and trimming were obtained from the DNA. The sample holds roughly 160,000 clones; roughly 85% are singletons and the top ten take 15% to 20%. The data stem from a study of blood T cell repertoires in COVID-19. In the study overall: The analysed material was cDNA or gDNA that came from T cells, B-cell-depleted T cells, or PBMCs.

The gene calls are TRBV7-9 and TRBJ1-2; 8 nucleotides agree with TRBD1. What was sequenced was PBMCs or T cells enriched from blood (not recorded which). The receptor was derived from a woman aged 70 to 79 in a cohort exposed to, infected with or recovered from COVID-19 (not recorded which). CDR3 nucleotide sequence: TGTGCCAGCAGCGAGGGGACAGGAAATGGCTACACCTTC. Translating gives CASSEGTGNGYTF.